Listed here are 5 T cell receptor beta chains from one sample, sequenced in a study of identical twins (dated by TCRdb to 2016 to 2017). Library preparation was by 5' RACE. The sequencer listed for this sample is Illumina HiSeq 2000. The public reads were quality trimmed at Q25 with fastp and then assembled into clones with MiXCR by TCRdb, keeping productive beta chains. Under each unique CDR3 protein, matching rows form one entry showing the most common genes and DNA. In all, the sample holds hundreds of thousands of distinct CDR3 sequences, and around 6% of those were seen once. In total, the top ten clones hold under 2% of the sample. Sequenced: naive T cells sorted from blood. The intended sense of this specimen's cell subset or site label: cells isolated with a human naive T-cell isolation kit. Every receptor here comes from a man aged 18 to 29 in good health.

This clonotype has a handful of counts. The chain combines TRBV29-1 with TRBJ1-1, with no clear D. The V gene lost 7 bases and the J gene lost 10 bases, with 16 bases spanning the gap. The CDR3 covers 11 residues. In germline, CDR1 is SQVTM, CDR2 ANQGSEA. In DNA, the CDR3 is TGCAGCGCCGTACCATTTTTTGGAGCTTTCTTT. It translates to CSAVPFFGAFF.

This clonotype has just a few counts. V and J are TRBV5-1 and TRBJ2-5; 7 bases line up with TRBD1. There are 14 residues in the CDR3. The J segment lost 4 bases and the V segment lost 3 bases, leaving 6 bases of the junction unmatched. Germline V lookup: CDR1 SGHRS, CDR2 YFSETQ. The CDR3 sequence: CASSSDRVVETQYF. DNA of the CDR3: TGCGCCAGCAGCTCTGACAGGGTAGTAGAGACCCAGTACTTC.

This clonotype was counted a few times. A much larger clone differs from this one at a single base, so this may be a read error. The chain carries TRBV5-1 and TRBJ2-3; 7 bases fit TRBD1. The CDR3 is 14 amino acids. The J segment lost 1 base and the V segment lost 3 bases, leaving 2 bases of the junction unmatched. CDR1 is SGHRS and CDR2 is YFSETQ in the germline V gene. The CDR3 DNA is TGCGCCAGCAGCTGGGGGACAGGCACAGATACGCAGTATTTT. This gives the protein CASSWGTGTDTQYF.

V is TRBV3-1 and J is TRBJ2-2; the D gene is possibly TRBD2 (5 bases). Trimming took 3 bases from V and 1 from J, leaving 15 bases between them. The CDR3 totals 17 residues. The germline V gene has CDR1 LGHDT and CDR2 YNNKEL (reference sequence). The DNA for the CDR3 is TGTGCCAGCAGCCATATCAGGCGGGCGTTGAACACCGGGGAGCTGTTTTTT. This gives the protein CASSHIRRALNTGELFF.

Only a few counts were recorded for this clonotype. The chain recombines TRBV18 with TRBJ2-5, with 7 bases fitting TRBD1. This CDR3 is built from 16 residues. Unmatched junction bases numbered 11, after V lost 3 bases and J lost 4 bases. Germline loops: CDR1 KGHSH, CDR2 LQKENI. CDR3: CASSPGPGTVGETQYF. CDR3 DNA sequence: TGTGCCAGCTCACCCGGCCCAGGGACAGTAGGAGAGACCCAGTACTTC.